This T cell receptor (beta chain) was observed in a study of shared clonotypes between healthy human individuals. This clone has just a few counts. Germline trimming cut 5 bases from V and 10 bases from J; bases unmatched to any gene: 5. The V gene's germline CDR1 is SGHTA and CDR2 FQGNSA. This CDR3 comprises 12 residues. Libraries were prepared by immunoSEQ multiplex PCR; TCRdb keeps only in-frame clonotypes and omits some of them. The sample gives about 2.4 million clones, 85% to 95% of which show up once; roughly 0.15% is in the top ten. Sequenced sample: naive CD4+ T cells sorted from blood. Subset meaning: CD45RA+ positively selected. The chain employs TRBV7-2 and TRBJ2-1, with TRBD1 matching 7 bases. This sequence originates from a man aged 18 to 29 in good health. CDR3: CASSLRQGEQFF. CDR3 DNA: TGTGCCAGCAGCCTGCGACAGGGAGAGCAGTTCTTC.